A selection of T cell receptor beta chains follows, all from one sample in a study of cytomegalovirus exposure and HLA in healthy donors. The data were produced by immunoSEQ multiplex PCR, yet TCRdb's version contains in-frame clones alone and is incomplete. The sample has about 150,000 clones; approximately 80% are singletons. The material sequenced was PBMCs. The receptors here all came from a woman aged 40-49 years in good health and CMV-seronegative. Both conserved end residues are part of each CDR3. Fields, in order: J gene, V gene, CDR3 protein.

TRBJ1-1 | TRBV7-9 | CASTRRAEAFF
TRBJ2-2 | TRBV25-1 | CASSEYRGVDTGELFF
TRBJ2-3 | TRBV30 | CAWSVLLAGSTDTQYF
TRBJ1-2 | TRBV11-1 | CASSSNRGANYGYTF
TRBJ2-3 | TRBV10-3 | CAMSPEVSTDTQYF
TRBJ2-5 | TRBV5-6 | CASSFEPYTGETQYF
TRBJ2-7 | TRBV6-5 | CASSPGPNEQYF
TRBJ1-1 | TRBV28 | CASRRTHGAFF
TRBJ2-5 | TRBV7-9 | CASSLLAAGVGETQYF
TRBJ1-5 | TRBV5-6 | CASSFTTGAAGSNQPQHF
TRBJ1-2 | TRBV28 | CASSSRGGLGYTF
TRBJ2-4 | TRBV10-2 | CASSESAGGAKNIQYF
TRBJ2-1 | TRBV19 | CASSIVGAYNEQFF
TRBJ2-7 | TRBV30 | CAWSSGLAGNEQYF
TRBJ2-7 | TRBV28 | CASSFAGGPYEQYF
TRBJ2-2 | TRBV4-3 | CASSQDGGQGSGGELFF
TRBJ2-7 | TRBV2 | CASRATSGREYF
TRBJ2-7 | TRBV6-6 | CASTLGTGGPYEQYF
. | TRBV5-1 | CASSLIGGAYEQYF
TRBJ2-3 | TRBV9 | CASSAGGTSTDTQYF
TRBJ2-5 | TRBV5-5 | CASSLDSGGAETQYF
TRBJ1-2 | TRBV7-3 | CASSLGLPDFYGYTF
TRBJ1-1 | TRBV5-1 | CASSLTVNTEAFF
TRBJ2-7 | TRBV5-1 | CASSLFPFSPYEQYF
TRBJ1-5 | TRBV7-2 | CASSLVPNSNQPQHF
TRBJ2-2 | TRBV7-2 | CASSLLAGGSTGELFF
TRBJ2-1 | TRBV5-1 | CASSYRAGDEQFF
TRBJ2-7 | TRBV28 | CASSLPGQGSREQYF
TRBJ2-3 | TRBV10-3 | CAISQGLAGDRTDTQYF
TRBJ2-5 | TRBV7-6 | CASSSPGRETQYF
TRBJ2-7 | TRBV7-9 | CSSSPGLAGSYEQYF
TRBJ2-6 | TRBV11-3 | CASSPYLGGANVLTF
TRBJ2-1 | TRBV11-2 | CASSLEVTKGNEQFF
TRBJ2-1 | TRBV11-2 | CASSLGTGRTYNEQFF
TRBJ1-4 | TRBV6-5 | CASSRTENEKLFF
TRBJ1-5 | TRBV28 | CASSFLQGPQPQHF
TRBJ2-1 | TRBV25-1 | CASSEPGLGAYEQFF
TRBJ2-1 | TRBV5-1 | CASRATGGSYNEQFF
TRBJ1-3 | TRBV5-4 | CASSLDRGRGNTIYF
TRBJ1-5 | TRBV27 | CASSLRGPNQPQHF
TRBJ2-7 | TRBV4-3 | CASSQSSGTFYEQYF
TRBJ2-6 | TRBV6-5 | CASSDDRTGANGLTF
TRBJ1-5 | TRBV30 | CAWRTGDGQPQHF
TRBJ2-1 | TRBV5-6 | CASSLFPAGGPNEQFF
TRBJ2-7 | TRBV30 | CAWNKGAIEQYF